The 29 T cell receptor beta chains below all came from one sample that was sequenced in a study of T cell changes during pregnancy in multiple sclerosis (dated by TCRdb to the late 2010s). Receptor amplification or capture employed the immunoSEQ multiplex PCR assay. TCRdb's version of the immuneACCESS table is confined to in-frame rearrangements and falls short of the full clone set. An unresolved V gene accounts for under half of the shortfall where checked; the remainder is of unknown origin. This sample holds 50,000 to 60,000 clones; roughly nine tenths were observed only once. Around 0.8% of the sample belongs to the ten largest clones. The specimen was CD4+ T cells from peripheral blood mononuclear cells, collected in the first trimester of pregnancy. The receptor set was obtained from a female donor with multiple sclerosis, enrolled in a pregnancy study.

The J gene is TRBJ2-5, the V gene TRBV5-5, with TRBD2 identical over 9 bases. The CDR3 consists of 16 residues. Losses at the gene ends were 4 bases for V and 2 bases for J; bases not matched to a gene: 9. The germline V gene encodes CDR1 SGHKS and CDR2 YYEKEE (reference sequence). For the CDR3, the DNA is TGTGCCAGCAGCCTGACTATACTAGCGGGTCAAGAGACCCAGTACTTC. This codes for CASSLTILAGQETQYF.

V usage is TRBV19 and J usage is TRBJ1-5, with 8 bases aligning to TRBD1. V gave up 6 bases and J gave up 7 bases; unmatched junction bases: 11. In germline, CDR1 is LNHDA, CDR2 SQIVND (reference sequence). CDR3 length: 15 residues. The CDR3 sequence: CASRVDRGRDQPQHF. In DNA, the CDR3 is TGTGCCAGTAGGGTTGACAGGGGAAGAGACCAGCCCCAGCATTTT.

The chain recombines TRBV20-1 with TRBJ2-7; the D is unclear. Per germline, CDR1 DFQATT and CDR2 SNEGSKA (reference sequence). The CDR3 spans 11 residues. Trimming cost V 3 bases and J 3 bases, with 6 bases left between them. CDR3 in amino acids: CSASHHYEQYF. The CDR3 nucleotides read TGCAGTGCTAGCCATCACTACGAGCAGTACTTC.

V is TRBV5-1 and J is TRBJ2-1; 8 bases agree with TRBD2. Germline V gene sequence: CDR1 SGHRS, CDR2 YFSETQ. The CDR3 has 16 amino acids. With V trimmed by 0 bases and J by 0 bases, 2 bases remained unmatched. In nucleotides, the CDR3 is TGCGCCAGCAGCTTGGTTCGGGGGGGCTCCTACAATGAGCAGTTCTTC. It is translated as CASSLVRGGSYNEQFF.

The chain joins TRBV6-5 to TRBJ2-2, with 12 bases that match TRBD2. There are 15 residues in the CDR3. Unmatched junction bases numbered 4, after V lost 6 bases and J lost 5 bases. The germline V gene has CDR1 MNHEY and CDR2 SVGAGI. In nucleotides, the CDR3 is TGTGCCAGCAGGATTACTAGCGGGGGGACCGGGGAGCTGTTTTTT. Residues: CASRITSGGTGELFF.

This clone is a singleton in its sample. The chain employs TRBV11-2 and TRBJ2-6; no clear D gene. The germline gives CDR1 SGHAT, CDR2 FQNNGV. V lost 8 bases and J 1 base, leaving 12 bases between the germline ends. This CDR3 contains 15 residues. The CDR3 reads CASAITRSGANVLTF. The CDR3 DNA sequence: TGTGCCAGCGCCATAACGAGGTCTGGGGCCAACGTCCTGACTTTC.

The chain employs TRBV5-1 and TRBJ2-2; D unresolved. The CDR3 consists of 15 residues. Trimming stripped 3 bases from V and 5 bases from J, with 14 bases between. Germline CDR1 SGHRS, CDR2 YFSETQ. The CDR3 protein is CASSSDIAWTGELFF. CDR3 sequence (DNA): TGCGCCAGCAGCTCCGACATCGCTTGGACCGGGGAGCTGTTTTTT.

This clone was counted a few times. The chain is built from TRBV5-1 and TRBJ2-3; D is perhaps TRBD2 (6 bases). Trimming removed 2 bases from V and 4 bases from J, with 11 bases in between. This CDR3 region has 14 residues. Germline values: CDR1 SGHRS, CDR2 YFSETQ. The CDR3 DNA sequence: TGCGCCAGCAGCTTAGGAGGGTTCCCAGATACGCAGTATTTT. Protein: CASSLGGFPDTQYF.

V gene TRBV9 combines with J gene TRBJ2-5, with D unresolved. The CDR3 totals 15 residues. CDR1 is SGDLS, CDR2 YYNGEE, per germline. Trimming took off 4 bases at V and 1 base at J, with 14 bases between the two ends. The DNA for the CDR3 is TGTGCCAGCAGCCCCGTGGCGGCGCGCCAAGAGACCCAGTACTTC. It is translated as CASSPVAARQETQYF.

The chain joins TRBV9 to TRBJ1-4; tentatively, D is TRBD1 (6 bases). The CDR3 runs 13 residues. V was pared by 4 bases and J by 8 bases, with 12 bases between. Looked up from germline, CDR1 is SGDLS and CDR2 is YYNGEE. The DNA of the CDR3 is TGTGCCAGCAGCCCCCGGGACACAGAAAAACTGTTTTTT. It is translated as CASSPRDTEKLFF.

The V and J genes are TRBV10-3 and TRBJ2-7; the D gene is possibly TRBD2 (5 bases). The germline gives CDR1 ENHRY, CDR2 SYGVKD. The length of the CDR3 is 11 residues. V was trimmed by 5 bases and J by 3 bases, leaving 5 bases between them. This CDR3 reads CAISRDYEQYF. CDR3 bases: TGTGCCATCAGTCGGGACTACGAGCAGTACTTC.

The chain combines TRBV9 with TRBJ1-6; D unresolved. Per the germline V gene, CDR1 is SGDLS and CDR2 is YYNGEE. The CDR3 loop spans 14 amino acids. V gave up 0 bases and J gave up 5 bases, with 6 bases separating them. The CDR3 sequence: CASSVGQHNSPLHF. As DNA, the CDR3 is TGTGCCAGCAGCGTAGGACAACATAATTCACCCCTCCACTTT.

This chain uses TRBV29-1 with TRBJ1-1; 7 nucleotides line up with TRBD1. CDR1 and CDR2 from the germline V gene are SQVTM and ANQGSEA. This CDR3 comprises 13 residues. With V trimmed by 4 bases and J by 5 bases, 7 bases remained unmatched. The chain's CDR3 is CSVGGGVRTEAFF. DNA for the CDR3: TGCAGCGTTGGAGGGGGCGTGAGAACTGAAGCTTTCTTT.

The chain joins TRBV14 to TRBJ1-2, with TRBD1 matching 7 bases. The germline V gene has CDR1 SGHDN and CDR2 FVKESK. The CDR3 sequence is 13 residues long. Germline trimming cut 5 bases from V and 8 bases from J; bases unmatched to any gene: 8. The CDR3 sequence: CASSVGQAGGYTF. CDR3 sequence (DNA): TGTGCCAGCAGCGTCGGACAGGCTGGAGGCTACACCTTC. Using reference TRBV14 and TRBJ1-2 for the parts outside the CDR3, the full variable domain is EAGVTQFPSHSVIEKGQTVTLRCDPISGHDNLYWYRRVMGKEIKFLLHFVKESKQDESGMPNNRFLAERTGGTYSTLKVQPAELEDSGVYFCASSVGQAGGYTFGSGTRLTVV.

The chain recombines TRBV9 with TRBJ1-4, with a tentative D call TRBD1 (5 bases). Germline CDR1 SGDLS, CDR2 YYNGEE. The CDR3 totals 16 residues. The V gene lost 0 bases and the J gene lost 7 bases, with 16 bases spanning the gap. CDR3 in DNA: TGTGCCAGCAGCGTAGGGCCGGGGGAGAGAGGTGAAAAACTGTTTTTT. Its translation: CASSVGPGERGEKLFF.

This CDR3 is CASSVEGTGYGYTF. The CDR3 DNA follows: TGTGCCAGCAGCGTAGAAGGGACAGGGTATGGCTACACCTTC. This chain links TRBV9 with TRBJ1-2; the match to TRBD1 covers 9 bases. This CDR3 has 14 amino acids. CDR1 and CDR2 (germline): SGDLS, YYNGEE. J lost 5 bases, V lost 0 bases, and 2 bases had no gene match.

The chain carries TRBV6-1 and TRBJ1-2; D is perhaps TRBD1 (5 bases). V was shortened by 2 bases and J by 8 bases, with 24 bases between the two germline ends. The germline V gene has CDR1 MNHNS and CDR2 SASEGT. The length of the CDR3 is 17 residues. CDR3 residues: CASSEYDQRGRGRGYTF. The CDR3 DNA sequence: TGTGCCAGCAGTGAATATGACCAAAGGGGCCGAGGTAGGGGCTACACCTTC.

J is TRBJ2-6 and V is TRBV5-1, with TRBD1 identical over 12 bases. Germline V gene lookup returns CDR1 SGHRS and CDR2 YFSETQ. Unmatched junction bases numbered 12, after V lost 5 bases and J lost 0 bases. This CDR3 comprises 20 residues. CDR3 DNA sequence: TGCGCCAGCAGTTATATTCCGGGACAGGGGGCTCCCTCTGGGGCCAACGTCCTGACTTTC. It specifies CASSYIPGQGAPSGANVLTF.

This chain joins TRBV6-1 and TRBJ1-2, with TRBD1 matching 9 bases. V lost 1 base and J lost 4; bases outside the gene matches: 19. CDR1 and CDR2 (germline): MNHNS, SASEGT. The CDR3 is made up of 20 amino acids. The CDR3 loop reads CASSEEARTGTGRSLYGYTF. In nucleotides, the CDR3 is TGTGCCAGCAGTGAAGAGGCCAGGACCGGGACAGGGCGTTCGCTCTATGGCTACACCTTC.

CDR3 region: CSASGGTQYF. As DNA, the CDR3 is TGCAGTGCTTCAGGTGGGACCCAGTACTTC. The chain recombines TRBV20-1 with TRBJ2-5, with D uncertain. V shed 5 bases and J shed 7 bases, with 8 bases lying between them. The CDR3 spans 10 residues. Germline V gives CDR1 DFQATT, CDR2 SNEGSKA (reference sequence).

This clone has only a few counts. The chain joins TRBV30 to TRBJ1-2; D ambiguous. Trimming took 0 bases from V and 7 from J, leaving 6 bases between them. From germline, CDR1 is GTSNPN and CDR2 SVGIG (reference sequence). CDR3 length equals 11 residues. This CDR3 reads CAWSVSSGYTF. DNA of the CDR3: TGTGCCTGGAGTGTATCGAGTGGCTACACCTTC.

The genes are TRBV5-4 and TRBJ2-5; 9 bases agree with TRBD1. Trimming took 3 bases from V and 2 from J; bases not matched to a gene: 8. The CDR3 loop spans 16 amino acids. Germline V gene lookup returns CDR1 SGHNT and CDR2 YYREEE (reference sequence). In DNA form, the CDR3 reads TGTGCCAGCAGCTCCTACCGGGACAGGGTTCAAGAGACCCAGTACTTC. Protein sequence: CASSSYRDRVQETQYF.

The CDR3 here is CASSARQGDTQYF. The DNA for the CDR3 is TGTGCCAGCAGCGCCAGACAGGGGGATACGCAGTATTTT. The chain joins TRBV7-3 to TRBJ2-3; 8 bases agree with TRBD1. Germline loops: CDR1 SGHTA, CDR2 FQGTGA. The CDR3 is 13 amino acids. The V and J ends lost 5 bases and 6 bases, in that order; junction bases with no gene match: 4.

The rearrangement uses TRBV7-2 and TRBJ1-2; TRBD1 matches 7 bases. J gave up 0 bases and V 0 bases, and 1 base lay outside the gene matches. The germline CDR1 and CDR2 sequences are SGHTA and FQGNSA. The CDR3 extends over 15 amino acids. This CDR3 reads CASSLAGTANYGYTF. CDR3 DNA sequence: TGTGCCAGCAGCTTAGCGGGGACAGCTAACTATGGCTACACCTTC. Variable domain in full (rest from reference TRBV7-2 and TRBJ1-2): GAGVSQSPSNKVTEKGKDVELRCDPISGHTALYWYRQSLGQGLEFLIYFQGNSAPDKSGLPSDRFSAERTGGSVSTLTIQRTQQEDSAVYLCASSLAGTANYGYTFGSGTRLTVV.

The V gene is TRBV5-1, the J gene TRBJ1-2; D is uncertain. V was trimmed by 0 bases and J by 2 bases, leaving 14 bases between them. The CDR3 spans 16 residues. The V gene's germline CDR1 is SGHRS and CDR2 YFSETQ. The CDR3 is CASSLAARGLNYGYTF. The CDR3 coding sequence is TGCGCCAGCAGCTTGGCAGCCCGAGGGCTCAACTATGGCTACACCTTC.

The J gene is TRBJ2-7, the V gene TRBV14; TRBD2 matches 9 bases. The germline gives CDR1 SGHDN, CDR2 FVKESK. V lost 6 bases, J lost 1 base, and 10 bases stayed unmatched. The CDR3 has 16 amino acids. The CDR3, as DNA: TGTGCCAGCAGTCGGCGGGGGGGCCCCGGGTCCTACGAGCAGTACTTC. Its translation: CASSRRGGPGSYEQYF. The variable domain in full, completed from reference TRBV14 and TRBJ2-7, reads EAGVTQFPSHSVIEKGQTVTLRCDPISGHDNLYWYRRVMGKEIKFLLHFVKESKQDESGMPNNRFLAERTGGTYSTLKVQPAELEDSGVYFCASSRRGGPGSYEQYFGPGTRLTVT.

The V call is TRBV5-8, the J call TRBJ2-6; D is possibly TRBD2 (5 bases). The CDR3 sequence is 16 residues long. Germline assignment: CDR1 SGHTS and CDR2 YDEGEE. Trimming left V 5 bases short and J 2 bases short, with 14 bases between. CDR3 sequence: CASRERGAAGANVLTF. CDR3 coding DNA: TGTGCCAGCAGAGAACGGGGAGCGGCTGGGGCCAACGTCCTGACTTTC.

The chain joins TRBV7-3 to TRBJ1-2; D perhaps matches TRBD1 (6 bases). Per the germline V gene, CDR1 is SGHTA and CDR2 is FQGTGA. The CDR3 totals 13 residues. V was trimmed by 5 bases and J by 5 bases, leaving 12 bases between them. The DNA of the CDR3 is TGTGCCAGCAGCCCCAGGGGAGGGTATGGCTACACCTTC. Its protein is CASSPRGGYGYTF. Based on the CDR3 plus reference TRBV7-3 and TRBJ1-2, the full variable domain is GAGVSQTPSNKVTEKGKYVELRCDPISGHTALYWYRQSLGQGPEFLIYFQGTGAADDSGLPNDRFFAVRPEGSVSTLKIQRTERGDSAVYLCASSPRGGYGYTFGSGTRLTVV.

The chain employs TRBV7-2 and TRBJ2-3; 11 bases map to TRBD2. This CDR3 is 15 amino acids long. Germline V gives CDR1 SGHTA, CDR2 FQGNSA. Trimming at V came to 8 bases and at J to 6 bases, leaving 10 bases not matched to a gene. CDR3 sequence reads: CASGLTSGGRDTQYF. The CDR3 region has the DNA TGTGCCAGCGGCCTTACTAGCGGGGGCCGGGATACGCAGTATTTT. The whole variable domain, filled in from reference TRBV7-2 and TRBJ2-3, reads GAGVSQSPSNKVTEKGKDVELRCDPISGHTALYWYRQSLGQGLEFLIYFQGNSAPDKSGLPSDRFSAERTGGSVSTLTIQRTQQEDSAVYLCASGLTSGGRDTQYFGPGTRLTVL.